This TCR beta chain was observed in a study of T cells in Graves' hyperthyroidism and ophthalmopathy. Study results and caveats: With a median lead of around 5.9 months before onset, the model predicted ophthalmopathy.

Note on this clonotype: Its antigen is not known.

The hyperthyroidism was newly diagnosed and had lasted under 2 months; the patients were aged 18 to 65. On the basis of clinical symptoms, serum thyroxine and TRAb, thyroid ultrasound and orbital computed tomography, diagnoses were made. The CDR3 regions of TCR beta were amplified from RNA transcripts. HTBI primers were the set used in a first-round RT-PCR of the TCR CDR3. TCRdb itself ran the multiplex PCR reads through MiXCR, one entry per CDR3 protein. The sample has 93,000 or so distinct CDR3 sequences, over 45% seen once. This clonotype originated in a man aged 35 to 55 with Graves' hyperthyroidism. The sequencing sample was made of blood.

CDR3 nucleotide sequence: TGTGCCAGCAGCTTAGATAGCGGGGGGGTGGAAGATACGCAGTATTTT. It encodes CASSLDSGGVEDTQYF. The chain couples TRBV2 to TRBJ2-3, with 11 bases lining up with TRBD2. The CDR3 is 16 residues long. Germline CDR1 SNHLY, CDR2 FYNNEI. Trimming took 6 bases from V and 5 from J; bases not matched to a gene: 10.